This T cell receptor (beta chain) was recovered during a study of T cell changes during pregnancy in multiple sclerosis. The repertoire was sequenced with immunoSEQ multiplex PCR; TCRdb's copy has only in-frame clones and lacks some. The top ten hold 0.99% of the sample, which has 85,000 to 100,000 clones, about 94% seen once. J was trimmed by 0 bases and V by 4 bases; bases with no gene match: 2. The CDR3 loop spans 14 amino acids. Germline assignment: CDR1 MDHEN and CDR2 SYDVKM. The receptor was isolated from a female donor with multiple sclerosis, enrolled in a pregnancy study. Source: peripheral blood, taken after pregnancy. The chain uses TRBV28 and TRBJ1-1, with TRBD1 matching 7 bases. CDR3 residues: CASSSDRVNTEAFF. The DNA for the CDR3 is TGTGCCAGCAGTTCCGACAGGGTGAACACTGAAGCTTTCTTT.